Listed below are T cell receptor beta chains from one sample, sequenced in a study of cytomegalovirus exposure and HLA in healthy donors. Only in-frame clones appear in the TCRdb table, and some are missing; sequencing was by immunoSEQ multiplex PCR. Its listing shows about 120,000 clones. Input material: PBMCs. These receptors all come from a man aged 18 to 35 in good health and CMV-seronegative. Each CDR3 is given with its conserved first and last residue. A D gene is named only where the DNA matches it firmly.

j_call: TRBJ1-1; d_call: TRBD1; v_call: TRBV7-8; cdr3_nt: TGTGCCAGCAGCTTATCGGACAGGGTGAACACTGAAGCTTTCTTT; cdr3_aa: CASSLSDRVNTEAFF
j_call: TRBJ1-2; d_call: .; v_call: TRBV18; cdr3_nt: TGTGCCAGCTCACCGGGGGCCACAGGGAATAATGGCTACACCTTC; cdr3_aa: CASSPGATGNNGYTF
j_call: TRBJ2-3; d_call: .; v_call: TRBV4-1; cdr3_nt: TGCGCCAGCAGCCGTAGCCGGGGAGGAGGGACAGATACGCAGTATTTT; cdr3_aa: CASSRSRGGGTDTQYF
j_call: TRBJ1-2; d_call: .; v_call: TRBV4-1; cdr3_nt: TGCGCCAGCAGCCAGGAATGGGGCTGGGGGCTCTATGGCTACACCTTC; cdr3_aa: CASSQEWGWGLYGYTF
j_call: TRBJ2-7; d_call: TRBD1; v_call: TRBV18; cdr3_nt: TGTGCCAGCTCACCTACAAGGACAGGGATCTCCTACGAGCAGTACTTC; cdr3_aa: CASSPTRTGISYEQYF
j_call: TRBJ1-1; d_call: .; v_call: TRBV7-6; cdr3_nt: TGTGCCAGCAGCACGACGGGGATGAACACTGAAGCTTTCTTT; cdr3_aa: CASSTTGMNTEAFF
j_call: TRBJ1-2; d_call: .; v_call: TRBV6-1; cdr3_nt: TGTGCCAGCAGTGAAAGGAACAGAGAACTCTATGGCTACACCTTC; cdr3_aa: CASSERNRELYGYTF
j_call: TRBJ1-5; d_call: .; v_call: TRBV12-2; cdr3_nt: TGTGCAAGTCGCTTAGTTGGGGCAGTCCCACCTACTAGCAATCAGCCCCAGCATTTT; cdr3_aa: CASRLVGAVPPTSNQPQHF
j_call: TRBJ2-3; d_call: .; v_call: TRBV5-6; cdr3_nt: TGTGCCAGCAGCTTGGGGACTATCGGAACAGATACGCAGTATTTT; cdr3_aa: CASSLGTIGTDTQYF
j_call: TRBJ2-1; d_call: .; v_call: TRBV6-5; cdr3_nt: TGTGCCAGCAGTTACGGGTACAGGAGTTCCTACAATGAGCAGTTCTTC; cdr3_aa: CASSYGYRSSYNEQFF
j_call: TRBJ2-3; d_call: TRBD2; v_call: TRBV7-3; cdr3_nt: TGTGCCAGCAGCTTAATTAGCGGGGGGGCTCTAGATACGCAGTATTTT; cdr3_aa: CASSLISGGALDTQYF
j_call: TRBJ1-5; d_call: TRBD1; v_call: TRBV6-1; cdr3_nt: TGTGCCAGCAGTTCAGGGGGTAATCAGCCCCAGCATTTT; cdr3_aa: CASSSGGNQPQHF
j_call: TRBJ1-3; d_call: TRBD1; v_call: TRBV27; cdr3_nt: TGTGCCAGCAGTCCCATGACAGGGGGGTACTCTGGAAACACCATATATTTT; cdr3_aa: CASSPMTGGYSGNTIYF
j_call: TRBJ2-1; d_call: .; v_call: TRBV9; cdr3_nt: TGTGCCAGCAGCATGCTATGGACTACCTACAATGAGCAGTTCTTC; cdr3_aa: CASSMLWTTYNEQFF
j_call: TRBJ2-3; d_call: .; v_call: TRBV21-1; cdr3_nt: TGTGCCAGCAGCAAAGCCGGCAGGCCTAGCACAGATACGCAGTATTTT; cdr3_aa: CASSKAGRPSTDTQYF
j_call: TRBJ1-2; d_call: .; v_call: TRBV9; cdr3_nt: TGTGCCAGCAGCTCGGACAGAAATGGCTACACCTTC; cdr3_aa: CASSSDRNGYTF
j_call: TRBJ2-2; d_call: TRBD2; v_call: TRBV27; cdr3_nt: TGTGCCAGCACCTTACTAGCGGGAGTCAACACCGGGGAGCTGTTTTTT; cdr3_aa: CASTLLAGVNTGELFF
j_call: TRBJ2-1; d_call: .; v_call: TRBV15; cdr3_nt: TGTGCCACCCGGGTGGACAATGAGCAGTTCTTC; cdr3_aa: CATRVDNEQFF
j_call: TRBJ1-1; d_call: .; v_call: TRBV5-1; cdr3_nt: TGCGCCAGCAGCCCGGACATTTGGAACACTGAAGCTTTCTTT; cdr3_aa: CASSPDIWNTEAFF
j_call: TRBJ1-1; d_call: .; v_call: TRBV6-1; cdr3_nt: TGTGCCAGCATCACCCCGGGCCCGACAGGAATTGAAGCTTTCTTT; cdr3_aa: CASITPGPTGIEAFF
j_call: TRBJ1-5; d_call: .; v_call: TRBV7-6; cdr3_nt: TGTGCCAGCAGCTTTGAGGGCGGTCAGCCCCAGCATTTT; cdr3_aa: CASSFEGGQPQHF
j_call: TRBJ2-6; d_call: TRBD1; v_call: TRBV19; cdr3_nt: TGTGCCAGTAGTCCCGGGACAGGGAAAGGGGCCAACGTCCTGACTTTC; cdr3_aa: CASSPGTGKGANVLTF
j_call: TRBJ1-2; d_call: TRBD1; v_call: TRBV4-1; cdr3_nt: TGCGCCAGCAGCCAAGCAGGGGGCGTGAGCTATGGCTACACCTTC; cdr3_aa: CASSQAGGVSYGYTF
j_call: TRBJ2-5; d_call: .; v_call: TRBV5-4; cdr3_nt: TGTGCCAGCAGCTTGCGGGGCGGGGGCATTCCCTACCAAGAGACCCAGTACTTC; cdr3_aa: CASSLRGGGIPYQETQYF
j_call: TRBJ2-5; d_call: TRBD2; v_call: TRBV15; cdr3_nt: TGTGCCACCAGCAGAGGGACTAGCGGGGGGGCCGGAAGAGAGACCCAGTACTTC; cdr3_aa: CATSRGTSGGAGRETQYF
j_call: TRBJ2-5; d_call: .; v_call: TRBV10-1; cdr3_nt: TGCGCCAGCAGCGACAGGCCCCGGGAGACCCAGTACTTC; cdr3_aa: CASSDRPRETQYF
j_call: TRBJ2-7; d_call: .; v_call: TRBV6-6; cdr3_nt: TGTGCCAGCAGTTCAGGTCAAAGCTCCTACGAGCAGTACTTC; cdr3_aa: CASSSGQSSYEQYF
j_call: TRBJ2-1; d_call: TRBD2; v_call: TRBV28; cdr3_nt: TGTGCCAGCAGTTTAGCGGGAGTAAGCAATGAGCAGTTCTTC; cdr3_aa: CASSLAGVSNEQFF
j_call: TRBJ2-2; d_call: .; v_call: TRBV9; cdr3_nt: TGTGCCAGCAGCGTAGGAAGGGGAGGACCCACGAACACCGGGGAGCTGTTTTTT; cdr3_aa: CASSVGRGGPTNTGELFF
j_call: TRBJ2-2; d_call: TRBD1; v_call: TRBV6-5; cdr3_nt: TGTGCCACACGGACCGGGACAGGGGGTGCCGGGGAGCTGTTTTTT; cdr3_aa: CATRTGTGGAGELFF
j_call: TRBJ1-2; d_call: TRBD1; v_call: TRBV5-5; cdr3_nt: TGTGCCAGCAGCTTGTCTGCGACAGGGGGAAGAAACTATGGCTACACCTTC; cdr3_aa: CASSLSATGGRNYGYTF
j_call: TRBJ2-7; d_call: TRBD1; v_call: TRBV18; cdr3_nt: TGTGCCAGCTCACCCCAGGGACAGGGCGGCTCCTACGAGCAGTACTTC; cdr3_aa: CASSPQGQGGSYEQYF
j_call: TRBJ2-7; d_call: TRBD1; v_call: TRBV27; cdr3_nt: TGTGCCAGCAGTTGGGACTTGGATGACCTTCGACAGGGGGCTAGAGAGCAGTACTTC; cdr3_aa: CASSWDLDDLRQGAREQYF
j_call: TRBJ1-1; d_call: TRBD1; v_call: TRBV7-3; cdr3_nt: TGTGCCAGCAGCTTAATAGGGGACAGGAACACTGAAGCTTTCTTT; cdr3_aa: CASSLIGDRNTEAFF
j_call: TRBJ2-3; d_call: .; v_call: TRBV19; cdr3_nt: TGTGCCAGTAGTTTTCTAGCGAGCACAGATACGCAGTATTTT; cdr3_aa: CASSFLASTDTQYF
j_call: TRBJ2-2; d_call: TRBD2; v_call: TRBV6-1; cdr3_nt: TGTGCCAGCAGTAGCGGGACGAACACCGGGGAGCTGTTTTTT; cdr3_aa: CASSSGTNTGELFF
j_call: TRBJ1-3; d_call: .; v_call: TRBV7-8; cdr3_nt: TGTGCCAGCAGCTTACAGGGCCCCACCATATATTTT; cdr3_aa: CASSLQGPTIYF
j_call: TRBJ2-3; d_call: .; v_call: TRBV9; cdr3_nt: TGTGCCAGCAGCGCCCCCGGCAGGGGATTTGCAGATACGCAGTATTTT; cdr3_aa: CASSAPGRGFADTQYF
j_call: TRBJ2-1; d_call: TRBD2; v_call: TRBV13; cdr3_nt: TGTGCCAGCAGCTCCTACAGCGGGAGAAGGATTGAGCAGTTCTTC; cdr3_aa: CASSSYSGRRIEQFF
j_call: TRBJ2-1; d_call: TRBD2; v_call: TRBV5-1; cdr3_nt: TGCGCCAGCAGCTCGGGACTAGCAGAAAACAATGAGCAGTTCTTC; cdr3_aa: CASSSGLAENNEQFF
j_call: TRBJ2-7; d_call: .; v_call: TRBV2; cdr3_nt: TGTGCCAGCAGTGAAGACCGACAGAGCTCCTACGAGCAGTACTTC; cdr3_aa: CASSEDRQSSYEQYF
j_call: TRBJ2-2; d_call: .; v_call: TRBV6-1; cdr3_nt: TGTGCCAGTCACATTTCGAACACCGGGGAGCTGTTTTTT; cdr3_aa: CASHISNTGELFF
j_call: TRBJ2-1; d_call: TRBD2; v_call: TRBV6-4; cdr3_nt: TGTGCCAGCAGTGACTCGGGACTAGCGGGATACAGTGAGCAGTTCTTC; cdr3_aa: CASSDSGLAGYSEQFF
j_call: TRBJ2-7; d_call: TRBD1; v_call: TRBV15; cdr3_nt: TGTGCCACCAGCAGTGCCCCGGGACAGGGTTACGAGCAGTACTTC; cdr3_aa: CATSSAPGQGYEQYF
j_call: TRBJ2-7; d_call: TRBD2; v_call: TRBV19; cdr3_nt: TGTGCCAGTAGTATCAGCGGGAACTCCTACGAGCAGTACTTC; cdr3_aa: CASSISGNSYEQYF
j_call: TRBJ1-1; d_call: TRBD1; v_call: TRBV5-1; cdr3_nt: TGCGCCAGCAGCTTGGAGGGACAGATAAACACTGAAGCTTTCTTT; cdr3_aa: CASSLEGQINTEAFF
j_call: TRBJ2-3; d_call: TRBD2; v_call: TRBV5-1; cdr3_nt: TGCGCCAGCAGCTTGGGACGCGGGGGGGCCGTGGATACGCAGTATTTT; cdr3_aa: CASSLGRGGAVDTQYF
j_call: TRBJ2-7; d_call: TRBD1; v_call: TRBV11-2; cdr3_nt: TGTGCCAGCAGCTTAGCAGGGGGTAATTACGAGCAGTACTTC; cdr3_aa: CASSLAGGNYEQYF
j_call: TRBJ2-1; d_call: TRBD2; v_call: TRBV5-1; cdr3_nt: TGCGCCAGCAGCCGTGGGCCTAGCGGGAGGGCCTCGAATGAGCAGTTCTTC; cdr3_aa: CASSRGPSGRASNEQFF
j_call: TRBJ1-3; d_call: TRBD1; v_call: TRBV6-5; cdr3_nt: TGTGCCAGCAGTTACACCGGGGACAGCGGAAACACCATATATTTT; cdr3_aa: CASSYTGDSGNTIYF
j_call: TRBJ2-7; d_call: .; v_call: TRBV12-1; cdr3_nt: TGTGCCAGCAGCTTCGCCGGGACAGAGGTCTACGAGCAGTACTTC; cdr3_aa: CASSFAGTEVYEQYF
j_call: TRBJ2-7; d_call: .; v_call: TRBV11-2; cdr3_nt: TGTGCCAGCAGCTTATCGGTCGACTTAGGCGAGCAGTACTTC; cdr3_aa: CASSLSVDLGEQYF
j_call: TRBJ1-1; d_call: TRBD1; v_call: TRBV18; cdr3_nt: TGTGCCAGCTCACCACTCGGGACAGGGGTAAGGAACACTGAAGCTTTCTTT; cdr3_aa: CASSPLGTGVRNTEAFF
j_call: TRBJ1-4; d_call: .; v_call: TRBV7-8; cdr3_nt: TGTGCCAGCAGAGGATCCGCCGGGGGGGAAAAACTGTTTTTT; cdr3_aa: CASRGSAGGEKLFF
j_call: TRBJ2-2; d_call: .; v_call: TRBV13; cdr3_nt: TGTGCCAGCAGACTTCACACCGGGGAGCTGTTTTTT; cdr3_aa: CASRLHTGELFF
j_call: TRBJ2-3; d_call: TRBD2; v_call: TRBV10-3; cdr3_nt: TGTGCCATCAGTCCGGGACTAGGATCGGGCACAGATACGCAGTATTTT; cdr3_aa: CAISPGLGSGTDTQYF
j_call: TRBJ2-5; d_call: .; v_call: TRBV11-1; cdr3_nt: TGTGCCAGCAGCTTACCTCTTAGGACAGTCTCACGGGAGACCCAGTACTTC; cdr3_aa: CASSLPLRTVSRETQYF
j_call: TRBJ1-5; d_call: TRBD1; v_call: TRBV5-6; cdr3_nt: TGTGCCAGCAGCTCTGGACAGGGGGCGAATCAGCCCCAGCATTTT; cdr3_aa: CASSSGQGANQPQHF
j_call: TRBJ2-2; d_call: TRBD1; v_call: TRBV27; cdr3_nt: TGTGCCAGCAGGGCCTGGGACAGGGACACCGGGGAGCTGTTTTTT; cdr3_aa: CASRAWDRDTGELFF
j_call: TRBJ2-7; d_call: TRBD1; v_call: TRBV7-2; cdr3_nt: TGTGCCAGCAGCCCGAGGACAGGGCTCGAGCAGTACTTC; cdr3_aa: CASSPRTGLEQYF